The 5 T cell receptor beta chains given below trace back to one sample, sequenced in a study of T cells in Graves' hyperthyroidism and ophthalmopathy. Using RNA transcripts as the source, TCR beta CDR3 regions were amplified. TCR CDR3 underwent first-round RT-PCR with the HTBI primer set. TCRdb reprocessed the multiplex PCR reads via MiXCR and lists one record per CDR3 protein. The sample carries roughly 500,000 distinct CDR3 sequences, more than 15% recorded once. The sequencing sample was made of blood. These receptors all stem from a young woman with Graves' ophthalmopathy.

The chain links TRBV3-1 to TRBJ2-1; D is undetermined. This CDR3 contains 13 residues. Germline CDR1 and CDR2: LGHDT and YNNKEL (reference sequence). The ends were cut back, 1 base at V and 2 bases at J, with 3 bases in the middle. CDR3 in DNA: TGTGCCAGCAGCCAAGTCCCCTACAATGAGCAGTTCTTC. Amino acid sequence: CASSQVPYNEQFF.

This clonotype was seen ten or more times. The CDR3 sequence: CSARGVPGQGTNQPQHF. CDR3 in DNA: TGCAGTGCTAGAGGCGTTCCGGGACAGGGGACCAATCAGCCCCAGCATTTT. The gene calls are TRBV20-1 and TRBJ1-5; TRBD1 matches 10 bases. The V gene's germline CDR1 is DFQATT and CDR2 SNEGSKA (reference sequence). The CDR3 has 17 amino acids. Losses at the gene ends were 1 base for V and 3 bases for J; bases not matched to a gene: 9.

This clonotype was recorded many times. The rearrangement joins TRBV24-1 to TRBJ2-1; 7 positions agree with TRBD1. The CDR3 runs 16 residues. CDR1 and CDR2 from the germline V gene are KGHDR and SFDVKD. With V trimmed by 0 bases and J by 5 bases, 6 bases remained unmatched. The CDR3 sequence: CATSDLQYGTDNEQFF. CDR3 in DNA: TGTGCCACCAGTGATTTGCAATACGGGACAGACAATGAGCAGTTCTTC.

This clonotype appeared many times. The CDR3 sequence: CASSGGAGTSYEQYF. The CDR3 DNA reads TGTGCCAGCAGCGGGGGGGCAGGGACTTCCTACGAGCAGTACTTC. The V gene is TRBV7-8, the J gene TRBJ2-7; a possible D gene is TRBD2 (7 bases). The CDR3 has 15 amino acids. Germline lookup yields CDR1 SGHVS and CDR2 FQNEAQ. Trimming took off 5 bases at V and 1 base at J, with 15 bases between the two ends.

With respect to this clonotype: At one of its ends the junction is not consistent with the germline gene, which may arise from a read error. V usage is TRBV12-3 or TRBV12-4 and J usage is TRBJ2-5; TRBD2 matches 7 bases. CDR3 length equals 14 residues. CDR3 protein: CAGSTAGVQETQYF. Here the CDR3 DNA reads TGTGCCGGCAGTACCGCGGGAGTCCAAGAGACCCAGTACTTC.